This TCR beta chain was identified in a study of blood T cells in healthy people across ages. This clonotype was seen a handful of times. The CDR3 sequence is 15 residues long. Germline CDR1 reads SGHAT; CDR2 reads FQDESV (reference sequence). Trimming removed 4 bases at V and 0 bases at J, with 13 bases between. Combining a sample-barcoded 5' primer with a J-beta primer mix, a second PCR ran for about 6 to 12 cycles. TCRdb itself ran the 5' RACE reads through MiXCR, one entry per CDR3 protein. The data hold 800,000 to 950,000 distinct CDR3 sequences, with around 48% observed a single time. Sequences were obtained from blood. The chain couples TRBV11-1 to TRBJ2-7; D possibly corresponds to TRBD1 (6 bases). This receptor was taken from a man aged 25-45 years in good health. The CDR3 is CASSYGQTDSYEQYF. The CDR3, as DNA: TGTGCCAGCAGCTACGGACAGACGGACTCCTACGAGCAGTACTTC.